This entry lists 17 T cell receptor beta chains sequenced from one sample in a study of T cells in Graves' hyperthyroidism and ophthalmopathy. TCR beta CDR3 regions were amplified from RNA. The study used the HTBI primer set for a first-round RT-PCR of the TCR CDR3. One entry per CDR3 protein, called by TCRdb with MiXCR from the multiplex PCR reads. The repertoire holds 550,000 to 850,000 distinct CDR3 sequences, with around a sixth as singletons. The sample consisted of blood. The receptors were sampled from a woman in her forties or fifties with Graves' hyperthyroidism that later progressed to Graves' ophthalmopathy.

The rearrangement uses TRBV27 and TRBJ2-7, with 7 bases that match TRBD2. Germline CDR1 reads MNHEY; CDR2 reads SMNVEV (reference sequence). With V trimmed by 8 bases and J by 1 base, 2 bases remained unmatched. CDR3 length: 12 residues. The CDR3 is CASGGGSYEQYF. The CDR3 coding sequence is TGTGCCAGCGGGGGGGGTTCCTACGAGCAGTACTTC.

This clonotype was recorded a few times. V is TRBV9 and J is TRBJ2-5; D gene ambiguous. The ends were cut back, 0 bases at V and 3 bases at J, with 12 bases in the middle. The CDR3 has 15 residues. Germline CDR1 reads SGDLS; CDR2 reads YYNGEE. CDR3 region: CASSVAGSGKETQYF. CDR3 bases: TGTGCCAGCAGCGTAGCGGGTTCTGGAAAAGAGACCCAGTACTTC.

This chain uses TRBV5-6 with TRBJ2-5, with D tentatively TRBD1 or TRBD2 (6 bases each). The V and J ends lost 6 bases and 4 bases respectively, with 16 bases between them. Germline values: CDR1 SGHDT, CDR2 YYEEEE. The CDR3 contains 14 residues. Written as DNA, the CDR3 is TGTGCCAGCACCCTGCCCGGGGGCGGAGAGACCCAGTACTTC. Translation: CASTLPGGGETQYF.

There are a few counts of this clonotype. This chain links TRBV5-6 with TRBJ1-5; D may be TRBD1 (6 bases). CDR3 length equals 16 residues. From germline, CDR1 is SGHDT and CDR2 YYEEEE. Trimming took 0 bases from V and 1 from J, leaving 11 bases between them. The CDR3 DNA reads as TGTGCCAGCAGCTTGGGTGCAGGGGCGAGCAATCAGCCCCAGCATTTT. As protein: CASSLGAGASNQPQHF. Full variable domain (outside the CDR3, taken from reference TRBV5-6 and TRBJ1-5): DAGVTQSPTHLIKTRGQQVTLRCSPKSGHDTVSWYQQALGQGPQFIFQYYEEEERQRGNFPDRFSGHQFPNYSSELNVNALLLGDSALYLCASSLGAGASNQPQHFGDGTRLSIL.

In this sample, this clonotype turned up a few times. The chain uses TRBV3-1 and TRBJ1-4; D unclear. V was pared by 5 bases and J by 4 bases, with 8 bases between. Germline assignment: CDR1 LGHDT and CDR2 YNNKEL (reference sequence). The CDR3 runs to 13 residues. The CDR3 reads CASSRENNEKLFF. The CDR3 nucleotides are TGTGCCAGCAGCAGAGAGAATAATGAAAAACTGTTTTTT.

This clonotype was seen only a few times. J is TRBJ1-5 and V is TRBV9; D unresolved. The CDR3 length is 14 residues. V was pared by 0 bases and J by 2 bases, with 6 bases between. CDR1 is SGDLS and CDR2 is YYNGEE in the germline V gene. The CDR3 spells CASSVDPRNQPQHF. Here the CDR3 DNA reads TGTGCCAGCAGCGTAGATCCCCGCAATCAGCCCCAGCATTTT.

This clonotype was detected a few times. The rearrangement links TRBV12-3 or TRBV12-4 to TRBJ1-4, with D possibly being TRBD1 (6 bases). The V gene lost 6 bases and the J gene lost 6 bases, with 14 bases spanning the gap. The CDR3 extends over 14 amino acids. CDR3 sequence reads: CASRSGDGYEKLFF. The CDR3 nucleotides are TGTGCCAGCAGGTCAGGGGATGGATATGAAAAACTGTTTTTT.

This clonotype was counted between two and nine times. V is TRBV14 and J is TRBJ2-3, with TRBD1 matching 7 bases. CDR1 is SGHDN, CDR2 FVKESK, per germline. The CDR3 has 16 residues. Losses at the gene ends were 0 bases for V and 4 bases for J; bases not matched to a gene: 7. The DNA of the CDR3 is TGTGCCAGCAGCCAAGATGTAACAGGGGTATCAGATACGCAGTATTTT. Residues: CASSQDVTGVSDTQYF.

The sample holds many counts of this clonotype. This chain uses TRBV29-1 with TRBJ1-5; D might be TRBD1 (6 bases). Germline CDR1 is SQVTM and CDR2 is ANQGSEA. The CDR3 totals 14 residues. V dropped 3 bases and J dropped 2 bases, with 11 bases sitting between them. The CDR3 DNA sequence: TGCAGCGTTGACGGGACACAGCGCAATCAGCCCCAGCATTTT. Translating gives CSVDGTQRNQPQHF.

This clonotype was observed at least ten times. The CDR3 region is CASRSLGGGRYTEAFF. In nucleotides, the CDR3 is TGTGCCAGCAGGTCATTAGGAGGAGGGCGGTACACTGAAGCTTTCTTT. The V call is TRBV12-3 or TRBV12-4, the J call TRBJ1-1; no clear D. V lost 6 bases and J lost 3, with 20 bases in between. The CDR3 spans 16 residues.

On this clonotype itself: A much larger clone lies one base from this, so it may be a read error. CDR3 DNA sequence: TGTGCCAGCTCACCAAGCCAAGTGAACACTGAAGCTTCCTTT. This gives the protein CASSPSQVNTEASF. The gene calls are TRBV18 and TRBJ1-1; no clear D gene. CDR1 is KGHSH, CDR2 LQKENI, per germline. CDR3 length: 14 amino acids.

This chain connects TRBV3-1 to TRBJ2-1, with D perhaps TRBD1 (6 bases). V was pared by 3 bases and J by 1 base, with 13 bases between. The CDR3 is made up of 16 amino acids. Germline CDR1 LGHDT, CDR2 YNNKEL (reference sequence). CDR3 DNA sequence: TGTGCCAGCAGCCACACTAGAACAGGGTCCTACAATGAGCAGTTCTTC. Protein sequence: CASSHTRTGSYNEQFF.

This clonotype has ten or more counts. V and J are TRBV7-9 and TRBJ2-7; D might be TRBD2 (5 bases). The germline V gene has CDR1 SEHNR and CDR2 FQNEAQ (reference sequence). The CDR3 length is 12 residues. Trimming took 1 base from V and 8 from J, leaving 9 bases between them. CDR3 in amino acids: CASSLGTGKQYF. Written as DNA, the CDR3 is TGTGCCAGCAGCTTAGGGACGGGGAAGCAGTACTTC.

The chain is built from TRBV3-1 and TRBJ2-5; no reliable D call. Germline loops: CDR1 LGHDT, CDR2 YNNKEL (reference sequence). Trimming pared 2 bases from V and 5 bases from J, leaving 15 bases between. This CDR3 contains 15 residues. CDR3 amino acids: CASSQTRQGWETQYF. In nucleotides, the CDR3 is TGTGCCAGCAGCCAAACTCGGCAAGGCTGGGAGACCCAGTACTTC.

V usage is TRBV4-1 and J usage is TRBJ1-1, with 7 positions matching TRBD1. Germline V gene lookup returns CDR1 MGHRA and CDR2 YSYEKL. This CDR3 comprises 14 residues. With 4 bases clipped from V and 5 bases from J, the junction kept 7 bases outside the gene matches. CDR3 sequence reads: CASSPQGSWTEAFF. The CDR3 nucleotides read TGCGCCAGCAGCCCACAGGGGAGTTGGACTGAAGCTTTCTTT.

This clonotype was found a few times. This chain joins TRBV19 and TRBJ2-1; 8 bases match TRBD2. Germline-derived CDR1 and CDR2 are LNHDA and SQIVND (reference sequence). This CDR3 has 17 residues. V shed 0 bases, J shed 10 bases, and the junction held 14 bases outside the gene matches. Here the CDR3 reads CASSIEGAGGPPREQFF. The CDR3 DNA reads as TGTGCCAGTAGTATAGAAGGGGCGGGGGGACCGCCCCGCGAGCAGTTCTTC.

This sequence joins TRBV20-1 and TRBJ2-5; 8 bases fit TRBD2. Germline CDR1 is DFQATT and CDR2 is SNEGSKA (reference sequence). V gave up 0 bases and J gave up 2 bases; unmatched junction bases: 5. CDR3 length: 15 amino acids. The CDR3 loop is CSARDIAGRQETQYF. As DNA, the CDR3 is TGCAGTGCTAGAGATATAGCGGGGAGACAAGAGACCCAGTACTTC.